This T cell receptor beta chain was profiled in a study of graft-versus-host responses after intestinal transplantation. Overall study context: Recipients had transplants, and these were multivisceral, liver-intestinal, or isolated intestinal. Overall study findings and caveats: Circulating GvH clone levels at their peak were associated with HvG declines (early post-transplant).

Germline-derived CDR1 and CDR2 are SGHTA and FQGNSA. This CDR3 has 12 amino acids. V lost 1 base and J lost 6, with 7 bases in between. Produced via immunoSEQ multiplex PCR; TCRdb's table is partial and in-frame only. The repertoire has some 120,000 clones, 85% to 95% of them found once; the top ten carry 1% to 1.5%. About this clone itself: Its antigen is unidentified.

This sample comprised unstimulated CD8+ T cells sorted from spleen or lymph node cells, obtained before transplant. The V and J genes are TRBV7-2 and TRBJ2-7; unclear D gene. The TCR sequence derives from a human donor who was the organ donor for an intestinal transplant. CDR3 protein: CASSLVGSEQYF. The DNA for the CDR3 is TGTGCCAGCAGCTTAGTCGGATCCGAGCAGTACTTC.